Each of the 13 T cell receptor beta chains below was sequenced from the same sample in a study of T cells in Graves' hyperthyroidism and ophthalmopathy. There were TCR beta CDR3 regions amplified from RNA transcripts. An initial round of RT-PCR targeting the TCR CDR3 relied on the HTBI primer set. TCRdb passed the multiplex PCR reads through MiXCR, listing each CDR3 protein once. The table records about 400,000 distinct CDR3 sequences, under 15% of them present only once. The material sequenced was blood. The receptors come from a woman aged 25-40 years with Graves' hyperthyroidism.

V usage is TRBV20-1 and J usage is TRBJ2-4, with D perhaps TRBD1 (5 bases). V was cut by 5 bases and J by 1 base, with 12 bases left in between. Per germline, CDR1 DFQATT and CDR2 SNEGSKA (reference sequence). The CDR3 is made up of 14 amino acids. The DNA for the CDR3 is TGCAGTGCTCAGGCGGCAGGGGCCAAAAACATTCAGTACTTC. Amino acids: CSAQAAGAKNIQYF.

The chain has TRBV28 and TRBJ1-5, with TRBD1 matching 7 bases. Germline values: CDR1 MDHEN, CDR2 SYDVKM. CDR3 length equals 17 residues. Trimming cost V 5 bases and J 6 bases; bases outside gene matches: 16. CDR3 nucleotides: TGTGCCAGCAGTCCACCCCAACAGGGGTTGGGGAGTCAGCCCCAGCATTTT. Encoded protein: CASSPPQQGLGSQPQHF.

This clonotype was counted between two and nine times. V and J are TRBV19 and TRBJ2-7; TRBD2 agrees at 7 bases. This CDR3 has 17 residues. V lost 4 bases and J lost 2; bases outside the gene matches: 14. Germline loops: CDR1 LNHDA, CDR2 SQIVND (reference sequence). The CDR3, as DNA: TGTGCCAGTAGTACCCGGGGGGTTGACGCGACCCCCTACGAGCAGTACTTC. This encodes CASSTRGVDATPYEQYF.

This clonotype was seen at least ten times. The chain uses TRBV7-2 and TRBJ2-3, with TRBD2 as a possible D gene (6 bases). Germline V gene lookup returns CDR1 SGHTA and CDR2 FQGNSA. The CDR3 extends over 17 amino acids. V was shortened by 5 bases and J by 0 bases, with 18 bases between the two germline ends. The CDR3, as DNA: TGTGCCAGCAGCGCATATATCCGGGACTTCAGCACAGATACGCAGTATTTT. Its translation: CASSAYIRDFSTDTQYF.

This clonotype has just a few counts. The genes are TRBV30 and TRBJ1-2; 8 bases align to TRBD1. Trimming removed 2 bases from V and 5 bases from J; junction bases left unmatched: 7. The CDR3 sequence is 14 residues long. The V gene's germline CDR1 is GTSNPN and CDR2 SVGIG (reference sequence). In nucleotides, the CDR3 is TGTGCCTGGAGTCCAGGGGGCTCGAGGTATGGCTACACCTTC. It codes for CAWSPGGSRYGYTF.

The chain uses TRBV10-3 and TRBJ1-5; a possible D gene is TRBD1 (5 bases). The V gene's germline CDR1 is ENHRY and CDR2 SYGVKD. The CDR3 loop spans 12 amino acids. Between the trimmed V and J ends, which lost 4 bases and 14 bases, there was a span of 15 bases. CDR3 in amino acids: CAISATGRGEHF. The CDR3, as DNA: TGTGCCATCAGTGCAACGGGAAGGGGCGAGCATTTT.

This clonotype was observed many times. The gene calls are TRBV7-3 and TRBJ2-1; 9 positions match TRBD2. The CDR3 extends over 15 amino acids. V shed 2 bases, J shed 8 bases, and the junction held 7 bases outside the gene matches. Per the germline V gene, CDR1 is SGHTA and CDR2 is FQGTGA. The CDR3 region has the DNA TGTGCCAGCAGCTTAGTGGTAGCGGGAGTCTATGAGCAGTTCTTC. Translated: CASSLVVAGVYEQFF.

This clonotype appeared many times. A read error may account for a junction end that differs from germline. CDR3 nucleotide sequence: TGTGCCAGCAGTCGAGAGGTTGGGCACACAAATACGCAGTATTTT. The encoded protein is CASSREVGHTNTQYF. The chain uses TRBV28 and TRBJ2-3; D gene ambiguous. Germline V lookup: CDR1 MDHEN, CDR2 SYDVKM. The CDR3 length is 15 residues.

A word on this clonotype: A much larger clone lies a single base off, so this may be a read error. The CDR3 does not close with the conserved phenylalanine or tryptophan, likely indicating a read error. The V gene is TRBV20-1, the J gene TRBJ2-1, with 8 bases matching TRBD2. Trimming removed 2 bases from V and 2 bases from J; junction bases left unmatched: 5. The germline V gene has CDR1 DFQATT and CDR2 SNEGSKA (reference sequence). This CDR3 is 15 amino acids long. CDR3 coding DNA: TGCAGTGCTAGACCTAGCGGGCATCCCTACAATGAGCAGTTCCTC. This translates into CSARPSGHPYNEQFL.

Details on this clonotype: This may be a read error, as it is one base from a much larger clone. The V gene is TRBV27, the J gene TRBJ1-2; 7 nucleotides align to TRBD1. CDR3 length: 15 residues. The V gene end was trimmed by 5 bases and the J gene end by 4 bases; junction bases not matched to a gene: 10. Germline lookup yields CDR1 MNHEY and CDR2 SMNVEV (reference sequence). The CDR3 DNA reads as TGTGCCAGCAGTCCTCCGGGACAGAATGTCTATGGCTACACCTTC. It yields the protein CASSPPGQNVYGYTF.

The gene calls are TRBV5-4 and TRBJ2-7; maybe TRBD2 (6 bases). V was shortened by 8 bases and J by 0 bases, with 15 bases between the two germline ends. Germline V gene data show CDR1 as SGHNT and CDR2 as YYREEE (reference sequence). The CDR3 has 14 amino acids. This chain's CDR3 is CASSRDSSSYEQYF. Here the CDR3 DNA reads TGTGCCAGTAGCCGGGACTCCAGCTCCTACGAGCAGTACTTC.

This sequence joins TRBV4-1 and TRBJ2-2, with D perhaps matching TRBD1 or TRBD2 (5 bases each). The germline V gene encodes CDR1 MGHRA and CDR2 YSYEKL. CDR3 length equals 18 residues. V shed 4 bases and J shed 0 bases, with 18 bases lying between them. CDR3 residues: CASSPWPPGPTNTGELFF. The CDR3 DNA is TGCGCCAGCAGCCCTTGGCCCCCGGGGCCGACGAACACCGGGGAGCTGTTTTTT.

This chain joins TRBV7-8 and TRBJ2-2; D gene unclear. V was cut by 2 bases and J by 6 bases, with 7 bases left in between. The CDR3 is made up of 13 amino acids. The germline V gene encodes CDR1 SGHVS and CDR2 FQNEAQ. CDR3 region: CASSLQVPGELFF. The CDR3 DNA sequence: TGTGCCAGCAGCTTACAAGTTCCCGGGGAGCTGTTTTTT.